Presented here are 30 T cell receptor beta chains from one specimen sequenced in a study of beta chain features in type 1 diabetes. The study reverse transcribed the entire isolated RNA, so it sequenced expressed TCRB transcripts. Sequenced by immunoSEQ multiplex PCR; TCRdb stores in-frame clones only, minus some. The profile shows fewer than 350,000 clones, around 7.3% of them singletons. The sample comprised central memory CD4+ T cells from blood. All receptors derive from a woman aged 18-29 years in good health.

The chain combines TRBV6-6 with TRBJ1-5; no definite D call. V lost 4 bases, J lost 3 bases, and 10 bases lay in between. CDR1 MNHNY and CDR2 SVGAGI come from the germline V gene (reference sequence). CDR3 length: 14 residues. CDR3 sequence reads: CASSSTGNNQPQHF. CDR3 in DNA: TGTGCCAGCAGTTCCACGGGTAACAATCAGCCCCAGCATTTT.

The table lists this clone with a few counts. This chain links TRBV14 with TRBJ2-5; D is unclear. V lost 1 base and J lost 4, with 10 bases in between. This CDR3 is built from 14 residues. CDR1 and CDR2 (germline): SGHDN, FVKESK. The CDR3 DNA is TGTGCCAGCAGCCAAGTAGGCAAGGGAGAGACCCAGTACTTC. Translating it yields CASSQVGKGETQYF.

This clone was picked up a small number of times. The J gene is TRBJ2-1, the V gene TRBV4-1; 8 positions match TRBD2. V shed 1 base, J shed 2 bases, and the junction held 7 bases outside the gene matches. There are 17 residues in the CDR3. The germline CDR1 and CDR2 sequences are MGHRA and YSYEKL. CDR3 sequence: CASSQVFGRGTYNEQFF. The CDR3 region has the DNA TGCGCCAGCAGCCAAGTTTTCGGGAGGGGTACCTACAATGAGCAGTTCTTC.

This clone has ten or more counts. V gene TRBV28 combines with J gene TRBJ2-5; D is uncertain. V was trimmed by 5 bases and J by 5 bases, leaving 18 bases between them. The CDR3 is made up of 15 amino acids. Germline-derived CDR1 and CDR2 are MDHEN and SYDVKM. Here the CDR3 reads CASSPLHRSPETQYF. DNA for the CDR3: TGTGCCAGCAGTCCCCTCCACCGGAGTCCTGAGACCCAGTACTTC.

In its sample, this clone was seen a few times. The chain carries TRBV7-9 and TRBJ2-5, with D unresolved. This CDR3 has 14 amino acids. Trimming shortened V by 1 base and J by 1 base, and 7 bases separated the two germline ends. The germline V gene encodes CDR1 SEHNR and CDR2 FQNEAQ (reference sequence). For the CDR3, the DNA is TGTGCCAGCAGCTTAGTACAGATCCAAGAGACCCAGTACTTC. It is translated as CASSLVQIQETQYF.

The chain uses TRBV7-9 and TRBJ2-5; D is undetermined. This CDR3 is built from 13 residues. From germline, CDR1 is SEHNR and CDR2 FQNEAQ (reference sequence). V shed 2 bases and J shed 5 bases, with 9 bases lying between them. The CDR3, as DNA: TGTGCCAGCAGCTTACTAGGGAAGGAGACCCAGTACTTC. It translates to CASSLLGKETQYF. Combining the CDR3 with reference TRBV7-9 and TRBJ2-5 gives the whole variable domain DTGVSQNPRHKITKRGQNVTFRCDPISEHNRLYWYRQTLGQGPEFLTYFQNEAQLEKSRLLSDRFSAERPKGSFSTLEIQRTEQGDSAMYLCASSLLGKETQYFGPGTRLLVL.

This clone was seen repeatedly, ten times or more. V usage is TRBV2 and J usage is TRBJ2-1; D may match TRBD1 or TRBD2 (5 bases each). Germline CDR1 SNHLY, CDR2 FYNNEI. The CDR3 runs to 11 residues. Trimming removed 8 bases at V and 15 bases at J, with 17 bases between. The CDR3 region is CASSTLGDAFF. As DNA, the CDR3 is TGTGCCAGCTCCACTCTAGGGGACGCGTTCTTC.

The table lists this clone with many counts. The gene calls are TRBV5-1 and TRBJ1-4, with D unresolved. The CDR3 is 14 residues long. From germline, CDR1 is SGHRS and CDR2 YFSETQ. The V and J ends lost 0 bases and 8 bases respectively, with 11 bases between them. The CDR3 bases are TGCGCCAGCAGCTTGGACCTACAACGGGAAAAACTGTTTTTT. It translates to CASSLDLQREKLFF.

This clone was recorded a few times. The gene calls are TRBV18 and TRBJ1-6; D may be TRBD1 (5 bases). V shed 1 base and J shed 8 bases, with 9 bases lying between them. Germline V lookup: CDR1 KGHSH, CDR2 LQKENI. This CDR3 has 14 residues. In nucleotides, the CDR3 is TGTGCCAGCTCACCACGGCAGGGAGATTCACCCCTCCACTTT. This gives the protein CASSPRQGDSPLHF.

V and J are TRBV7-2 and TRBJ1-6; 9 bases are shared with TRBD1. Germline V gene lookup returns CDR1 SGHTA and CDR2 FQGNSA. J lost 11 bases, V lost 0 bases, and 11 bases had no gene match. This CDR3 has 17 amino acids. DNA of the CDR3: TGTGCCAGCAGCTTAGCGGCGCCGGACAGGGGCATGGCACCCCTCCACTTT. Residues: CASSLAAPDRGMAPLHF.

In this sample, this clone turned up a few times. The chain has TRBV10-3 and TRBJ2-7; TRBD2 agrees at 7 bases. The CDR3 has 13 residues. The trim removed 6 bases at V and 5 bases at J, leaving 7 bases unmatched. The V gene's germline CDR1 is ENHRY and CDR2 SYGVKD. CDR3 nucleotide sequence: TGTGCCATCAGGGGGGAGGGTTCGCACGAGCAGTACGTC. Translation: CAIRGEGSHEQYV.

This clone has a handful of counts. The CDR3, as DNA: TGTGCCTGGAGCGGACGGGGAATACTAGCCAAAAACATTCAGTACTTC. Encoded protein: CAWSGRGILAKNIQYF. The chain links TRBV30 to TRBJ2-4; possibly TRBD2 for D (5 bases). The CDR3 sequence is 16 residues long. V lost 3 bases to trimming and J lost 0 bases, with 15 bases between them. Germline V gene data show CDR1 as GTSNPN and CDR2 as SVGIG (reference sequence).

This clone was observed a handful of times. The chain is built from TRBV19 and TRBJ1-1; 8 nucleotides match TRBD1. Germline-derived CDR1 and CDR2 are LNHDA and SQIVND (reference sequence). The CDR3 contains 16 residues. Unmatched junction bases numbered 10, after V lost 6 bases and J lost 1 base. CDR3 in amino acids: CASRTQTGTGNTEAFF. CDR3 bases: TGTGCCAGTAGAACACAGACCGGGACAGGGAACACTGAAGCTTTCTTT.

This clone was counted a few times. The V and J genes are TRBV11-3 and TRBJ1-6; D ambiguous. There are 13 residues in the CDR3. Germline-derived CDR1 and CDR2 are SGHNT and YENEEA. V lost 0 bases to trimming and J lost 7 bases, with 4 bases between them. The chain's CDR3 is CASSLERNSPLHF. The CDR3 nucleotides are TGTGCCAGCAGCTTAGAGCGGAATTCACCCCTCCACTTT.

This clone has just a few counts. V and J are TRBV5-1 and TRBJ2-5, with 7 nucleotides matching TRBD2. The V segment lost 1 base and the J segment 3 bases; nucleotides outside the gene matches: 0. CDR3 size: 13 residues. Germline CDR1 is SGHRS and CDR2 is YFSETQ. The CDR3 region is CASSLRGEETQYF. Written as DNA, the CDR3 is TGCGCCAGCAGCTTGCGGGGGGAAGAGACCCAGTACTTC. Full variable domain (missing parts from reference TRBV5-1 and TRBJ2-5): KAGVTQTPRYLIKTRGQQVTLSCSPISGHRSVSWYQQTPGQGLQFLFEYFSETQRNKGNFPGRFSGRQFSNSRSEMNVSTLELGDSALYLCASSLRGEETQYFGPGTRLLVL.

The chain links TRBV19 to TRBJ2-3; the D is unclear. CDR3 length: 15 residues. The V and J ends lost 5 bases and 0 bases respectively, with 12 bases between them. Germline V gene lookup returns CDR1 LNHDA and CDR2 SQIVND (reference sequence). CDR3 loop: CASSPGRRSTDTQYF. The CDR3 DNA is TGTGCCAGTAGTCCGGGCAGAAGAAGCACAGATACGCAGTATTTT.

To note about this clone: Germline is not matched at one junction end, which may reflect a read error. The J gene is TRBJ2-1, the V gene TRBV2; the match to TRBD1 covers 7 bases. The CDR3 is 16 amino acids. Germline CDR1 reads SNHLY; CDR2 reads FYNNEI. CDR3 residues: CASSEEGAGESNEQFF. The DNA for the CDR3 is TGTGCCAGCAGCGAAGAGGGGGCTGGTGAATCGAATGAGCAGTTCTTC.

The rearrangement uses TRBV6-5 and TRBJ2-1; the D is unclear. Germline CDR1 and CDR2: MNHEY and SVGAGI. The CDR3 covers 15 residues. The V end lost 6 bases, the J end lost 2 bases, and 14 bases lay between the germline ends. CDR3 amino acids: CASSRRIGPYNEQFF. For the CDR3, the DNA is TGTGCCAGCAGCCGCAGGATTGGCCCCTACAATGAGCAGTTCTTC.

The chain couples TRBV4-2 to TRBJ2-7; D tentatively reads TRBD1 or TRBD2 (5 bases each). Germline V CDR1 and CDR2: LGHNA, YNFKEQ. V lost 5 bases, J lost 0 bases, and 14 bases lay in between. The CDR3 length is 15 residues. CDR3: CASSLGTAGSYEQYF. The CDR3 region has the DNA TGTGCCAGCAGCTTGGGGACCGCAGGCTCCTACGAGCAGTACTTC.

The genes are TRBV27 and TRBJ2-3; 8 bases are shared with TRBD2. Germline V lookup: CDR1 MNHEY, CDR2 SMNVEV (reference sequence). V dropped 0 bases and J dropped 4; count of bases not matched to a gene: 3. The CDR3 spans 15 residues. In nucleotides, the CDR3 is TGTGCCAGCAGTTTATCTCTAGCGGGTCCAGATACGCAGTATTTT. Its protein product is CASSLSLAGPDTQYF.

The chain couples TRBV5-1 to TRBJ2-7; TRBD1 aligns across 8 bases. V was clipped by 3 bases and J by 7 bases; unmatched bases: 6. From germline, CDR1 is SGHRS and CDR2 YFSETQ. The CDR3 covers 13 residues. CDR3 in DNA: TGCGCCAGCAGCTCGGACAGGGTAAGGGAGCAGTACTTC. Translation: CASSSDRVREQYF.

V usage is TRBV19 and J usage is TRBJ1-5; 7 nucleotides align to TRBD1. Germline loops: CDR1 LNHDA, CDR2 SQIVND (reference sequence). The CDR3 loop spans 14 amino acids. V lost 11 bases, J lost 3 bases, and 10 bases stayed unmatched. CDR3 sequence (DNA): TGTGCCGCCTGGTCGGGACAGAACAATCAGCCCCAGCATTTT. Residues: CAAWSGQNNQPQHF.

This clone was recorded a few times. This rearrangement joins TRBV28 to TRBJ1-1; the D gene is possibly TRBD1 (5 bases). V was cut by 2 bases and J by 7 bases, with 11 bases left in between. CDR3 length: 13 amino acids. Germline V gene data show CDR1 as MDHEN and CDR2 as SYDVKM. CDR3 in DNA: TGTGCCAGCAGTTTAGCAGGGTTTAATGAAGCTTTCTTT. Amino acids: CASSLAGFNEAFF.

CDR3 sequence (DNA): TGCTCCAGCAGTTCTTACTATGGCTACACCTTC. Translation gives CSSSSYYGYTF. The V and J genes are TRBV29-1 and TRBJ1-2; D gene ambiguous. The CDR3 totals 11 residues. The germline gives CDR1 SQVTM, CDR2 ANQGSEA. Full variable domain (missing parts from reference TRBV29-1 and TRBJ1-2): SAVISQKPSRDICQRGTSLTIQCQVDSQVTMMFWYRQQPGQSLTLIATANQGSEATYESGFVIDKFPISRPNLTFSTLTVSNMSPEDSSIYLCSSSSYYGYTFGSGTRLTVV.

This clone showed up just a few times. This sequence joins TRBV19 and TRBJ2-2; D gene uncertain. V dropped 5 bases and J dropped 4 bases, with 11 bases sitting between them. Germline-derived CDR1 and CDR2 are LNHDA and SQIVND (reference sequence). The CDR3 is 14 amino acids. CDR3 in DNA: TGTGCCAGTAGTCCCACACACCCCACCGGGGAGCTGTTTTTT. Amino acids: CASSPTHPTGELFF. The full variable domain, completed using reference TRBV19 and TRBJ2-2, is DGGITQSPKYLFRKEGQNVTLSCEQNLNHDAMYWYRQDPGQGLRLIYYSQIVNDFQKGDIAEGYSVSREKKESFPLTVTSAQKNPTAFYLCASSPTHPTGELFFGEGSRLTVL.

This chain links TRBV11-2 with TRBJ1-2; no clear D. The germline gives CDR1 SGHAT, CDR2 FQNNGV. V was pared by 0 bases and J by 7 bases, with 6 bases between. The CDR3 has 12 amino acids. CDR3 bases: TGTGCCAGCAGCTTAGAACACGTTGGCTACACCTTC. Its translation: CASSLEHVGYTF.

This clone has only a few counts. This specimen includes other DNA sequences encoding the same CDR3. The rearrangement uses TRBV14 and TRBJ2-3, with D perhaps being TRBD1 or TRBD2 (5 bases each). The CDR3 is 15 residues long. The germline V and J ends were trimmed by 0 bases and 2 bases, with 9 bases remaining between them. The germline V gene has CDR1 SGHDN and CDR2 FVKESK. This CDR3 is CASSQDRGITDTQYF. The CDR3 bases are TGTGCCAGCAGCCAAGACCGGGGCATCACAGATACGCAGTATTTT.

This clone was seen more than once but under ten times. V usage is TRBV5-4 and J usage is TRBJ2-2; the match to TRBD2 covers 7 bases. Germline V gives CDR1 SGHNT, CDR2 YYREEE (reference sequence). The CDR3 loop spans 14 amino acids. V lost 5 bases and J lost 4; bases outside the gene matches: 5. The CDR3 region is CASRISGGTGELFF. For the CDR3, the DNA is TGTGCCAGCAGAATCTCGGGGGGCACCGGGGAGCTGTTTTTT.

This clone was observed a handful of times. The rearrangement uses TRBV5-6 and TRBJ2-1; D not certain. CDR1 SGHDT and CDR2 YYEEEE come from the germline V gene. The CDR3 has 14 amino acids. V lost 6 bases and J 3 bases, leaving 13 bases between the germline ends. The DNA of the CDR3 is TGTGCCAGCACATTAAGGCTTAACTACAATGAGCAGTTCTTC. The encoded protein is CASTLRLNYNEQFF.

There are a few counts of this clone. One end of the junction does not line up with germline, which may come from a read error. The gene calls are TRBV7-9 and TRBJ1-4; no clear D. Looked up from germline, CDR1 is SEHNR and CDR2 is FQNEAQ (reference sequence). The CDR3 runs 14 residues. DNA of the CDR3: TGCGCCAGCAGCCAAGGGCAGTTTAATGAAAAACTGTTTTTT. Its translation is CASSQGQFNEKLFF. Full variable domain (remainder filled in from reference TRBV7-9 and TRBJ1-4): DTGVSQNPRHKITKRGQNVTFRCDPISEHNRLYWYRQTLGQGPEFLTYFQNEAQLEKSRLLSDRFSAERPKGSFSTLEIQRTEQGDSAMYLCASSQGQFNEKLFFGSGTQLSVL.